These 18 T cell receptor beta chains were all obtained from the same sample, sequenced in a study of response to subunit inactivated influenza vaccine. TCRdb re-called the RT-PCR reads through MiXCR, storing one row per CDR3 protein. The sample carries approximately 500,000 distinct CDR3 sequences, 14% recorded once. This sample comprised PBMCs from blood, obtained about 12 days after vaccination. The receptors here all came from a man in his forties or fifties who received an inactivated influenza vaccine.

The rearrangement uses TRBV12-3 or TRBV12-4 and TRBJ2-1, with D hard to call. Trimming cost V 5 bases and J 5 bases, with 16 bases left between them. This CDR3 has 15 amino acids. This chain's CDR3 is CASSLLSTGHNEQFF. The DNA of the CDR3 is TGTGCCAGCAGTCTCCTTTCTACCGGGCACAATGAGCAGTTCTTC.

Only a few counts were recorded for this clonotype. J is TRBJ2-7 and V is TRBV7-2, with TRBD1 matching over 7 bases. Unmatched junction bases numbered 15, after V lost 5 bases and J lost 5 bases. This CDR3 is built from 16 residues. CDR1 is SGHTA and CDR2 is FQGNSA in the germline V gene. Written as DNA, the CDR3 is TGTGCCAGCAGCGCAGAAGACAGGGCCGTTTCCCACGAGCAGTACTTC. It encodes CASSAEDRAVSHEQYF.

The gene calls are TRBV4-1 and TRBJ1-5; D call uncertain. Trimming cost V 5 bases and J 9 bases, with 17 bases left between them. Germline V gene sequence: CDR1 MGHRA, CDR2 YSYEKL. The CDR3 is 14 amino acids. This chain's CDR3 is CASSGGRARGPQHF. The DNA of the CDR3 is TGCGCCAGCAGCGGCGGGCGTGCTCGGGGGCCCCAGCATTTT.

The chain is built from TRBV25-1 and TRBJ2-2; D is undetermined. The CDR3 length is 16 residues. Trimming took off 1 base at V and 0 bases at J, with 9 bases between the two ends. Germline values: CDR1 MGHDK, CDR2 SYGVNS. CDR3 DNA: TGTGCCAGCAGTGAATCGAGGACGGCGAACACCGGGGAGCTGTTTTTT. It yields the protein CASSESRTANTGELFF.

CDR3 sequence (DNA): TGTGCCAGCAGGACTAGCGGGGGGGCCTTGACAGATACGCAGTATTTT. Protein: CASRTSGGALTDTQYF. This chain connects TRBV3-1 to TRBJ2-3; 14 nucleotides match TRBD2. Trimming removed 6 bases from V and 3 bases from J; junction bases left unmatched: 5. CDR1 is LGHDT, CDR2 YNNKEL, per germline (reference sequence). The CDR3 totals 16 residues.

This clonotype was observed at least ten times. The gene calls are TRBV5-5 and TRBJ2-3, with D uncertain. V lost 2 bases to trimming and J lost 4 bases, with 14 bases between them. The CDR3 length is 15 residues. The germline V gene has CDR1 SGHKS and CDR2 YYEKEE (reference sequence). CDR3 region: CASSFSPRDADTQYF. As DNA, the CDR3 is TGTGCCAGCAGCTTTTCACCCAGAGATGCAGATACGCAGTATTTT.

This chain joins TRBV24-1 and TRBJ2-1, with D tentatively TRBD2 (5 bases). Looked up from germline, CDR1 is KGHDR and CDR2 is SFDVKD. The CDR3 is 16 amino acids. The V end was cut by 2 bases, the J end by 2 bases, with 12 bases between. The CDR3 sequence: CATSDSEGTTYNEQFF. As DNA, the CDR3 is TGTGCCACCAGTGATTCCGAGGGAACGACCTACAATGAGCAGTTCTTC.

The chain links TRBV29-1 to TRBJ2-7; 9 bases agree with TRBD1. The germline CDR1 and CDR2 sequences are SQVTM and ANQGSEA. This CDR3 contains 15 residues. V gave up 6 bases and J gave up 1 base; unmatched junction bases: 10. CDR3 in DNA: TGCAGCGTCCTCATGCTGGACAGGGGTTCCTACGAGCAGTACTTC. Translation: CSVLMLDRGSYEQYF.

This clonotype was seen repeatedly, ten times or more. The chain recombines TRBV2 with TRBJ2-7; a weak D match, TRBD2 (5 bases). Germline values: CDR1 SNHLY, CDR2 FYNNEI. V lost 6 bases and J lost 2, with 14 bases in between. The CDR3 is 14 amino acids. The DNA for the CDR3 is TGTGCCAGCAGATTCGCGGGTTATGCCTACGAGCAGTACTTC. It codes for CASRFAGYAYEQYF.

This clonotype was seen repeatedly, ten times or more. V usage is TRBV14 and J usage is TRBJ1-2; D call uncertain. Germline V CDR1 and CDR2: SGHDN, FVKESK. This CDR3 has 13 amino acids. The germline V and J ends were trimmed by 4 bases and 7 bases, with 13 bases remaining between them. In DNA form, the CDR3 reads TGTGCCAGCAGCCGGATGGAATTGCGTGGCTACACCTTC. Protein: CASSRMELRGYTF.

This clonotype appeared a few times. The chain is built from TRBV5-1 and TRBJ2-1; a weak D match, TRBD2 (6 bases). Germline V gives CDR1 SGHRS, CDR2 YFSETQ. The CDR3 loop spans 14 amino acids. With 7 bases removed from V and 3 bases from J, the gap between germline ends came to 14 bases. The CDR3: CASHKEGLYNEQFF. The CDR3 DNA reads TGCGCCAGCCACAAGGAGGGCCTCTACAATGAGCAGTTCTTC.

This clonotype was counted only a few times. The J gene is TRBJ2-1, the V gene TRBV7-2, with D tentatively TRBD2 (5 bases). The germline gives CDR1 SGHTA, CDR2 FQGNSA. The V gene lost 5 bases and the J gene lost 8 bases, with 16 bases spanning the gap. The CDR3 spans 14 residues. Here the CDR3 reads CASSPDLANDEQFF. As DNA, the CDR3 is TGTGCCAGCAGCCCCGACCTAGCAAACGATGAGCAGTTCTTC.

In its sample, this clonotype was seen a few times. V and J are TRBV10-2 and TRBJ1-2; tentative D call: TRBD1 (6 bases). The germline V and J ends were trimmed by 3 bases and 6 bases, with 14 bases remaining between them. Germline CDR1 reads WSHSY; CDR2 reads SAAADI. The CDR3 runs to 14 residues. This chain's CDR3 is CASSDWGLSNGYTF. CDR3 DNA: TGCGCCAGCAGTGACTGGGGGCTGAGCAATGGCTACACCTTC.

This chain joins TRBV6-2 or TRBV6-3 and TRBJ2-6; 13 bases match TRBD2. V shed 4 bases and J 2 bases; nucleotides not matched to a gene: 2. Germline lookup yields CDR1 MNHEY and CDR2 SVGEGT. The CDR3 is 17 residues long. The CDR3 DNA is TGTGCCAGCAGTTCGACTAGCGGGAGGCCTGGGGCCAACGTCCTGACTTTC. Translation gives CASSSTSGRPGANVLTF.

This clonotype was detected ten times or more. Written as DNA, the CDR3 is TGTGCCAGCAGCACCACTGGACAGTCCACTGAAGCTTTCTTT. It is translated as CASSTTGQSTEAFF. The chain links TRBV7-2 to TRBJ1-1; possibly TRBD1 for D (6 bases). Deletions cut 5 bases from V and 4 bases from J, with 14 bases between. Germline V gives CDR1 SGHTA, CDR2 FQGNSA. The CDR3 is 14 amino acids.

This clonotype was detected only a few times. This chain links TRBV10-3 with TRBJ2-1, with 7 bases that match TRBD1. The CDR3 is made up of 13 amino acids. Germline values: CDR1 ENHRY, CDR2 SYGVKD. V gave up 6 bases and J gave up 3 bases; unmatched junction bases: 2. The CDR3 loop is CAIRGTDYNEQFF. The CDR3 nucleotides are TGTGCCATCAGGGGGACAGACTACAATGAGCAGTTCTTC.

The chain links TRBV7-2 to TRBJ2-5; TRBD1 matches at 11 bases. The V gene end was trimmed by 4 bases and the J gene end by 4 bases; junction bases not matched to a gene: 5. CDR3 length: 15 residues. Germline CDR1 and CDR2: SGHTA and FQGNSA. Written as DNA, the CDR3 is TGTGCCAGCAGCTACCGGACAGGGGGCACAGAGACCCAGTACTTC. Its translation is CASSYRTGGTETQYF.

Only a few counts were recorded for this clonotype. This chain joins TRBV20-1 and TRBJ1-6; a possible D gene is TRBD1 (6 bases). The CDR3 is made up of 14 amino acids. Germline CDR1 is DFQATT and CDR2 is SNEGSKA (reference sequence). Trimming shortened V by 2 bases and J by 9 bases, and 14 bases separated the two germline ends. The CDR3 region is CSARIRGAGSPLHF. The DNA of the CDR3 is TGCAGTGCTAGAATACGGGGGGCAGGTTCACCCCTCCACTTT.